This TCR beta chain was recorded in a study of T cells after posttransplantation cyclophosphamide. CDR3 length equals 16 residues. V lost 3 bases, J lost 1 base, and 4 bases stayed unmatched. Per germline, CDR1 KGHSH and CDR2 LQKENI. Cyclophosphamide on days +3 and +4 followed busulfan-fludarabine conditioning and a marrow graft. The assay was immunoSEQ multiplex PCR, and TCRdb's table has in-frame clones only and misses some. The sample includes approximately 40,000 clones, around 80% seen only once; the top ten take 7% to 8.5%. Broader study findings: Donor CD8+ memory clones often dominated recipient blood repertoires at later times. Recipient CMV seropositivity and CMV reactivation strongly tracked TRB clonality.

Only one count was recorded for this clone. Its cognate antigen is unknown. Sample: CD4+ T cells sorted from blood, taken 1,900 to 2,000 days after a stem cell transplant with posttransplant cyclophosphamide. The V and J genes are TRBV18 and TRBJ2-3, with TRBD2 matching over 10 bases. This clonotype originated in a female patient in her forties or fifties who received an allogeneic stem cell transplant from a related donor, was CMV-positive, and had no GVHD. Some T cells may trace back to the graft donor. The CDR3 DNA follows: TGTGCCAGCTCACCGCAGAGCGGGGGGGGCACAGATACGCAGTATTTT. Translating gives CASSPQSGGGTDTQYF.